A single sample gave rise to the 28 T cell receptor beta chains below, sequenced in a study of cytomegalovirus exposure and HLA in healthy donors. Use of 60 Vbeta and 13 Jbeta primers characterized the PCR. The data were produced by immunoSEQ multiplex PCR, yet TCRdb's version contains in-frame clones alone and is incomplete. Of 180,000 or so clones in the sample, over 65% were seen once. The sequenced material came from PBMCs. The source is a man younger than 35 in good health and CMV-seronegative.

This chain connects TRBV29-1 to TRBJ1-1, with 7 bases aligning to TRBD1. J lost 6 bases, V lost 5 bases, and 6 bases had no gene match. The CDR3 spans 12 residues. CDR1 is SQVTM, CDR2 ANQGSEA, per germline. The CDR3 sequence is CSVTTDRAEAFF. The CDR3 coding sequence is TGCAGCGTTACGACAGACAGGGCTGAAGCTTTCTTT.

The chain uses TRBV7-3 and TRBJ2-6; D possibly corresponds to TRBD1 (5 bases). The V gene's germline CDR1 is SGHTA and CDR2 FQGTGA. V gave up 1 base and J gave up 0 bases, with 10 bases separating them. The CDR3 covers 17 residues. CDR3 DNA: TGTGCCAGCAGCTTAATAGACAGAAACTCTGGGGCCAACGTCCTGACTTTC. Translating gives CASSLIDRNSGANVLTF.

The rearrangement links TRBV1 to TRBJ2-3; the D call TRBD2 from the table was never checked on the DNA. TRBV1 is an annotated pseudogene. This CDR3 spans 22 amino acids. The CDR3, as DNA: TGCACCAGCAGCCAAGATCAAGCGGGGGGGCCCGTGGGGTGCCCCAGCACAGATACGCAGTATTTT. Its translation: CTSSQDQAGGPVGCPSTDTQYF.

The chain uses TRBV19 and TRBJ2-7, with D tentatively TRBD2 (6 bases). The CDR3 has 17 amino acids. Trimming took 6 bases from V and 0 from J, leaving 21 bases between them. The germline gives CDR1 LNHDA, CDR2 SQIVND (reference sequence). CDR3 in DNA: TGTGCCAGTAGCTCCCCATACCCGGGGAGGAGCTCCTACGAGCAGTACTTC. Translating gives CASSSPYPGRSSYEQYF. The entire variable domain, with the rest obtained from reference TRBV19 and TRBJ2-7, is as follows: DGGITQSPKYLFRKEGQNVTLSCEQNLNHDAMYWYRQDPGQGLRLIYYSQIVNDFQKGDIAEGYSVSREKKESFPLTVTSAQKNPTAFYLCASSSPYPGRSSYEQYFGPGTRLTVT.

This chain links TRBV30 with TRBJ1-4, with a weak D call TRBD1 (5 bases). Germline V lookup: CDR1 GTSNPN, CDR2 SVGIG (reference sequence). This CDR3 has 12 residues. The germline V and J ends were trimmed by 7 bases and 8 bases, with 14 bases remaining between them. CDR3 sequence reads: CAYSWGVEKLFF. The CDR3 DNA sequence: TGTGCCTATAGCTGGGGGGTGGAAAAACTGTTTTTT.

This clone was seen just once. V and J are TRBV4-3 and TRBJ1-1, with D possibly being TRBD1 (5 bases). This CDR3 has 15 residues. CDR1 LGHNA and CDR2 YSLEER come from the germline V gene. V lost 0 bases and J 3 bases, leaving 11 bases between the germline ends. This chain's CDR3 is CASSQDRGIDTEAFF. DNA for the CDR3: TGCGCCAGCAGCCAAGATCGGGGGATTGACACTGAAGCTTTCTTT.

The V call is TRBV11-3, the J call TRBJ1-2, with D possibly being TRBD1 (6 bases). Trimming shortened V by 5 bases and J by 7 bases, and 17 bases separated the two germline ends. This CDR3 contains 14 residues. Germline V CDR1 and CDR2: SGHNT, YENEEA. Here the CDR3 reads CASSRTTGSSGYTF. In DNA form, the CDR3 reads TGTGCCAGCAGCCGGACAACAGGGAGTAGTGGCTACACCTTC.

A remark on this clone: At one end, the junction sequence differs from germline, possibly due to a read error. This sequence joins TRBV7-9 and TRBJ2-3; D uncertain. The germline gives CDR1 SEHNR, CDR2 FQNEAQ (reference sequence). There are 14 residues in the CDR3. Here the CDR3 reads CSSSLRGSTDTQYF. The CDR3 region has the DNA TGTTCCAGCAGCCTCCGCGGTAGCACAGATACGCAGTATTTT.

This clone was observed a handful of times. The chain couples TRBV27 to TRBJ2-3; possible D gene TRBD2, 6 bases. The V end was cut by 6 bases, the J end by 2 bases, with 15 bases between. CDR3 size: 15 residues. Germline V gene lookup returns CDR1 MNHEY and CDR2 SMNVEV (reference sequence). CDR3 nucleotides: TGTGCCAGCAGCCCCCGGGGACTCTTCACAGATACGCAGTATTTT. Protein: CASSPRGLFTDTQYF.

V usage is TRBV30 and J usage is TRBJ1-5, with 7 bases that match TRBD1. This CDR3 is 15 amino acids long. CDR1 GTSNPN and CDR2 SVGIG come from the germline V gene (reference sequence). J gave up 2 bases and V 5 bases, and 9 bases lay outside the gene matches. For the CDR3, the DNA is TGTGCCTGGGGTTACAGGGGTTTAGGCAATCAGCCCCAGCATTTT. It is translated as CAWGYRGLGNQPQHF.

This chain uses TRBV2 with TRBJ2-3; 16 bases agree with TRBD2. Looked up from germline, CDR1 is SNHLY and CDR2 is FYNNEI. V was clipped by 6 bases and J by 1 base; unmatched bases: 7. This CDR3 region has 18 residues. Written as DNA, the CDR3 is TGTGCCAGCAGAGACCCGGGACTAGCGGGAGGGGGCACAGATACGCAGTATTTT. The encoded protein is CASRDPGLAGGGTDTQYF.

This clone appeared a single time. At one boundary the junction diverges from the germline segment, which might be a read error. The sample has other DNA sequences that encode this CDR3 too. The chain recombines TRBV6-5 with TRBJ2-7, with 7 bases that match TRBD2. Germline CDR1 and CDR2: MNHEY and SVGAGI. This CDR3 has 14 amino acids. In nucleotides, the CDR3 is TGTGCCAGCAGTTACGGGAGGGCCCTGGGCGAGCAATACTTC. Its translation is CASSYGRALGEQYF.

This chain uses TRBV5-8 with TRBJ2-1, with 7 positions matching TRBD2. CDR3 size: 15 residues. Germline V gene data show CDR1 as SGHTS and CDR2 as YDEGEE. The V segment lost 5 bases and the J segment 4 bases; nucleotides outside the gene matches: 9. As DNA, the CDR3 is TGTGCCAGCAGGGTCTACGGGGGGACTTACAATGAGCAGTTCTTC. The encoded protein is CASRVYGGTYNEQFF.

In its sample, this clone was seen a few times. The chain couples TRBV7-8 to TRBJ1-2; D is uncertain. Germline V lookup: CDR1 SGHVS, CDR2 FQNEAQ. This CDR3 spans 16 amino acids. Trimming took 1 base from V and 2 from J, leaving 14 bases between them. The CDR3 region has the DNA TGTGCCAGCAGCTTAGTGAGGGCAGGAGGGAACTATGGCTACACCTTC. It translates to CASSLVRAGGNYGYTF. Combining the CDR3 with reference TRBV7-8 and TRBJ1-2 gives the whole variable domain GAGVSQSPRYKVAKRGQDVALRCDPISGHVSLFWYQQALGQGPEFLTYFQNEAQLDKSGLPSDRFFAERPEGSVSTLKIQRTQQEDSAVYLCASSLVRAGGNYGYTFGSGTRLTVV.

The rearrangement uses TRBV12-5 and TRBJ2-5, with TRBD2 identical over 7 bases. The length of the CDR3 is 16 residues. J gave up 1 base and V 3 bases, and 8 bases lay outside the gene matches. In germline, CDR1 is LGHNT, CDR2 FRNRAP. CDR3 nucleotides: TGTGCTAGTGGTTTAGGACAAAGGACTAGCCAAGAGACCCAGTACTTC. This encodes CASGLGQRTSQETQYF. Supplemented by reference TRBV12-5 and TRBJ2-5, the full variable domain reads DARVTQTPRHKVTEMGQEVTMRCQPILGHNTVFWYRQTMMQGLELLAYFRNRAPLDDSGMPKDRFSAEMPDATLATLKIQPSEPRDSAVYFCASGLGQRTSQETQYFGPGTRLLVL.

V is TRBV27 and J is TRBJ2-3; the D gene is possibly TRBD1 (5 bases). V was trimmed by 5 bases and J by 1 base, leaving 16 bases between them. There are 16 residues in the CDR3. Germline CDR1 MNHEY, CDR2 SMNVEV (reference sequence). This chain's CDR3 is CASSVRPRQRTDTQYF. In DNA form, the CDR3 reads TGTGCCAGCAGTGTACGCCCAAGACAGCGCACAGATACGCAGTATTTT.

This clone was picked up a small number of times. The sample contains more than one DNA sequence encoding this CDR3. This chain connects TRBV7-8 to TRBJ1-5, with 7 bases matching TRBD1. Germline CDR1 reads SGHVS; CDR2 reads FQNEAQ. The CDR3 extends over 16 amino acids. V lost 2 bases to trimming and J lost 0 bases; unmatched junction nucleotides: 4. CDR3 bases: TGTGCCAGCAGCTTATTCAGGGGGACTAGCAATCAGCCCCAGCATTTT. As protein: CASSLFRGTSNQPQHF.

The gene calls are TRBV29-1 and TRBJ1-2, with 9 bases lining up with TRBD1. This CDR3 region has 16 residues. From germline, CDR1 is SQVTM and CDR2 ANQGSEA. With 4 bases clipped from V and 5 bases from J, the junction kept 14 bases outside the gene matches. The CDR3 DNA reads TGCAGCGTTGTATTGGGACAGGGATTAGGGTCTTATGGCTACACCTTC. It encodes CSVVLGQGLGSYGYTF.

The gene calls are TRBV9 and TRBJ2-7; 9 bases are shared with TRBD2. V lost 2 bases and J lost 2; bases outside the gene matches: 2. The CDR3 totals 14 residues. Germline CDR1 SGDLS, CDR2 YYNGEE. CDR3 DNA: TGTGCCAGCAGCGTCGCTAGCGGGACCTACGAGCAGTACTTC. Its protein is CASSVASGTYEQYF.

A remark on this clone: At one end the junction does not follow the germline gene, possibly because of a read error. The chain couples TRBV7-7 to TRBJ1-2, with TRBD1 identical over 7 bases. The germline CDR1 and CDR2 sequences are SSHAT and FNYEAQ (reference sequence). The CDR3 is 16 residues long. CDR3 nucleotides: TGTGCTAGCAGCCTCACTCGGGACGGACAGGATTACGGCTACACCTTC. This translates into CASSLTRDGQDYGYTF.

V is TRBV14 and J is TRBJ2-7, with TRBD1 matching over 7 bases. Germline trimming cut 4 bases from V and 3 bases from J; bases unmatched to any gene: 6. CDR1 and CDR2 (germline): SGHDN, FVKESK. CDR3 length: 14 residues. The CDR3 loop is CASSPRQGDYEQYF. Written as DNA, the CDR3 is TGTGCCAGCAGCCCCCGACAGGGCGACTACGAGCAGTACTTC. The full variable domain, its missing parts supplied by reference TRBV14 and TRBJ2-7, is EAGVTQFPSHSVIEKGQTVTLRCDPISGHDNLYWYRRVMGKEIKFLLHFVKESKQDESGMPNNRFLAERTGGTYSTLKVQPAELEDSGVYFCASSPRQGDYEQYFGPGTRLTVT.

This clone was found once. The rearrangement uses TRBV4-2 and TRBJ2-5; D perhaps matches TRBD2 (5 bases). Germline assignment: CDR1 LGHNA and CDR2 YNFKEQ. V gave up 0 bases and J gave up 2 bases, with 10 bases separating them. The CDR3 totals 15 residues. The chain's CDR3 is CASSQDRTGQETQYF. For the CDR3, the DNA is TGTGCCAGCAGCCAAGATAGGACGGGACAAGAGACCCAGTACTTC.

CDR3 protein: CASSEALQYNYGYTF. CDR3 in DNA: TGTGCCAGCAGTGAAGCGCTTCAGTATAACTATGGCTACACCTTC. This rearrangement joins TRBV6-1 to TRBJ1-2; D uncertain. Per germline, CDR1 MNHNS and CDR2 SASEGT. The CDR3 is made up of 15 amino acids. V was trimmed by 0 bases and J by 1 base, leaving 9 bases between them.

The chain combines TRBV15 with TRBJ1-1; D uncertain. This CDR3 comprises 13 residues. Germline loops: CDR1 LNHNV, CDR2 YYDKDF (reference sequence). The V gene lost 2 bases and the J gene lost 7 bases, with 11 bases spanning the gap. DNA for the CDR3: TGTGCCACCAGCAGACATGGTGAGAATGAAGCTTTCTTT. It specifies CATSRHGENEAFF.

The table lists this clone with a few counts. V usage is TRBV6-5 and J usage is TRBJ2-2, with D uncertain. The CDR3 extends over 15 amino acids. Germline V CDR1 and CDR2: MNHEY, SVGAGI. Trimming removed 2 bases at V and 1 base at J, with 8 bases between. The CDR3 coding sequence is TGTGCCAGCAGTTACGGCAGGCTGAACACCGGGGAGCTGTTTTTT. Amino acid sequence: CASSYGRLNTGELFF.

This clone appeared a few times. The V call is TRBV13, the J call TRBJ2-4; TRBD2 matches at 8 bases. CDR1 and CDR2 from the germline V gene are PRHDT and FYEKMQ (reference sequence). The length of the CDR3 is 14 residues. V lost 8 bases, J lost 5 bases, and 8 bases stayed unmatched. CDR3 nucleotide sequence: TGTGCCAGCCGCCGGGGGGGCGGCCAAAACATTCAGTACTTC. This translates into CASRRGGGQNIQYF.

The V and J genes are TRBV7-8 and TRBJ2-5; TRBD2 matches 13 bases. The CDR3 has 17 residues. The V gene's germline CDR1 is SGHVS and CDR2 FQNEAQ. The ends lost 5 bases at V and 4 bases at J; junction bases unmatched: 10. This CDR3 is CASSVTGTSGTVETQYF. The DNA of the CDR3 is TGTGCCAGCAGCGTAACTGGGACTAGCGGGACTGTAGAGACCCAGTACTTC.

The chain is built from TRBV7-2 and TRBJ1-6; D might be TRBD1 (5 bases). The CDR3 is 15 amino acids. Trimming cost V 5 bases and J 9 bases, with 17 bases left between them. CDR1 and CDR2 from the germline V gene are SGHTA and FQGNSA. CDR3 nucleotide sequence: TGTGCCAGCAGCCCCGTCGGGGGATTTGGTTCACCCCTCCACTTT. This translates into CASSPVGGFGSPLHF.